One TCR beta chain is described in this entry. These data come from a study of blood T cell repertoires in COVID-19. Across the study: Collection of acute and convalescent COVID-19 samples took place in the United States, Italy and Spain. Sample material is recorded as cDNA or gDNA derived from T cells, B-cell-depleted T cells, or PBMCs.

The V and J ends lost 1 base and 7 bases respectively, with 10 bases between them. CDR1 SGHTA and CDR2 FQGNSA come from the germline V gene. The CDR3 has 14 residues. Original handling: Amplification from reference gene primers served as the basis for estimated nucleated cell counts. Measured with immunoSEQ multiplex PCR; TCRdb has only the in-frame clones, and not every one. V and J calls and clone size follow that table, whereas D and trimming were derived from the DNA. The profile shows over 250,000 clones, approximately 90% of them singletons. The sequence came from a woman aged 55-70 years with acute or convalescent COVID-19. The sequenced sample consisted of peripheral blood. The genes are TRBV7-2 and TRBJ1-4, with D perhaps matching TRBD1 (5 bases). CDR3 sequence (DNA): TGTGCCAGCAGCTTAGTAGGGGCGGTTGAAAAACTGTTTTTT. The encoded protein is CASSLVGAVEKLFF.